This entry lists 30 T cell receptor beta chains sequenced from one sample in a study of blood T cells in healthy people across ages. A second roughly 7 to 11 cycle PCR used barcoded and J-beta primers. TCRdb re-called the 5' RACE reads through MiXCR, storing one row per CDR3 protein. This table holds about 680,000 distinct CDR3 sequences, approximately 50% found once. The material sequenced was blood. Source of these receptors: a woman between 55 and 75 years old in good health.

This clonotype was observed many times. The V call is TRBV4-2, the J call TRBJ2-3; TRBD2 matches 9 bases. CDR1 LGHNA and CDR2 YNFKEQ come from the germline V gene. Unmatched junction bases numbered 5, after V lost 3 bases and J lost 4 bases. The CDR3 totals 15 residues. CDR3 protein: CASSQVAGVADTQYF. Written as DNA, the CDR3 is TGTGCCAGCAGCCAGGTAGCGGGAGTGGCAGATACGCAGTATTTT.

V and J are TRBV6-2 or TRBV6-3 and TRBJ2-5; D call uncertain. The DNA end lines up better with TRBJ2-7; the J call may be wrong. CDR1 is MNHEY, CDR2 SVGEGT, per germline. The CDR3 loop spans 14 amino acids. For the CDR3, the DNA is TGTGCCAGCCTCAGCCTACTACACCCCTACGAGCAGTACTTC. Encoded protein: CASLSLLHPYEQYF.

CDR3 protein: CASSSSVGSHEQYF. The CDR3 bases are TGTGCCAGCAGCTCGAGTGTCGGGAGCCACGAGCAGTACTTC. The J gene is TRBJ2-5, the V gene TRBV7-9, with a weak D call TRBD2 (6 bases). The J call may be wrong; the DNA end is better matched by TRBJ2-7. There are 14 residues in the CDR3. Germline V lookup: CDR1 SEHNR, CDR2 FQNEAQ (reference sequence).

Concerning this clonotype: The junction differs from germline at one of its ends, possibly a read error. This chain links TRBV5-1 with TRBJ2-1, with 8 bases aligning to TRBD2. The germline CDR1 and CDR2 sequences are SGHRS and YFSETQ. The CDR3 runs to 16 residues. CDR3 sequence: CASSWPVREDYSEQFF. The CDR3, as DNA: TGCGCCAGCAGCTGGCCTGTGCGGGAGGACTACAGTGAGCAGTTCTTC.

The J gene is TRBJ1-1, the V gene TRBV20-1; D is undetermined. V lost 2 bases to trimming and J lost 5 bases, with 12 bases between them. Germline CDR1 is DFQATT and CDR2 is SNEGSKA (reference sequence). The CDR3 length is 13 residues. The DNA for the CDR3 is TGCAGTGCTAGATTCAGAGTCGGGACTGAAGCTTTCTTT. Amino acid sequence: CSARFRVGTEAFF.

The V call is TRBV20-1, the J call TRBJ1-2; 9 positions agree with TRBD1. The germline V gene encodes CDR1 DFQATT and CDR2 SNEGSKA (reference sequence). This CDR3 is built from 15 residues. V was pared by 5 bases and J by 4 bases, with 11 bases of the junction left unmatched. The CDR3: CSASDPGQGFYGYTF. CDR3 nucleotides: TGCAGTGCTTCGGACCCGGGACAGGGCTTCTATGGCTACACCTTC.

The chain recombines TRBV7-2 with TRBJ2-5, with 10 positions matching TRBD2. CDR1 and CDR2 from the germline V gene are SGHTA and FQGNSA. V lost 5 bases to trimming and J lost 11 bases; unmatched junction nucleotides: 17. The CDR3 spans 16 residues. CDR3: CASSLSRPTSGNEQYF. The CDR3 DNA sequence: TGTGCCAGCAGCCTCTCCAGACCCACTAGCGGGAATGAGCAGTACTTC.

The chain uses TRBV10-2 and TRBJ1-6; possibly TRBD1 for D (6 bases). Germline values: CDR1 WSHSY, CDR2 SAAADI. With 3 bases removed from V and 7 bases from J, the gap between germline ends came to 16 bases. The CDR3 covers 16 residues. CDR3 loop: CASSDPHRAENSPLHF. The DNA for the CDR3 is TGCGCCAGCAGTGACCCCCACAGGGCGGAAAATTCACCCCTCCACTTT.

This chain uses TRBV7-9 with TRBJ1-2; D unclear. CDR3 size: 15 residues. The V end was cut by 5 bases, the J end by 0 bases, with 13 bases between. Germline loops: CDR1 SEHNR, CDR2 FQNEAQ (reference sequence). The CDR3 DNA is TGTGCCAGCAGCCTGGCTCAAGGTTCTAACTATGGCTACACCTTC. It translates to CASSLAQGSNYGYTF.

V gene TRBV6-6 combines with J gene TRBJ2-1, with D perhaps matching TRBD2 (5 bases). Trimming took off 5 bases at V and 1 base at J, with 15 bases between the two ends. The CDR3 has 16 amino acids. CDR1 is MNHNY and CDR2 is SVGAGI in the germline V gene (reference sequence). The CDR3 DNA follows: TGTGCCAGCAGTACTAGTGGTAGCGCTTCCTACAATGAGCAGTTCTTC. This translates into CASSTSGSASYNEQFF.

A remark on this clonotype: A junction end diverges from the germline sequence, so it may reflect a read error. This chain links TRBV29-1 with TRBJ2-7; D is perhaps TRBD1 or TRBD2 (6 bases each). The CDR3 spans 15 residues. CDR1 is SQVTM, CDR2 ANQGSEA, per germline. The CDR3 DNA reads as TGCAACGTTGAAGACGGGGGCTTGGGGTCCTACGAGCAGTACTTC. Its protein is CNVEDGGLGSYEQYF.

This clonotype came up many times. The J gene is TRBJ2-1, the V gene TRBV19, with 10 bases that match TRBD2. There are 15 residues in the CDR3. CDR1 and CDR2 from the germline V gene are LNHDA and SQIVND (reference sequence). J was trimmed by 4 bases and V by 3 bases; bases with no gene match: 3. As DNA, the CDR3 is TGTGCCAGTAGTATGACTAGCGGGCAATACAATGAGCAGTTCTTC. Its translation is CASSMTSGQYNEQFF.

This rearrangement joins TRBV7-2 to TRBJ1-5, with D hard to call. This CDR3 has 15 residues. Germline CDR1 reads SGHTA; CDR2 reads FQGNSA. Trimming left V 0 bases short and J 2 bases short, with 8 bases between. CDR3 DNA sequence: TGTGCCAGCAGCTTAGCCAAATGGGGCAATCAGCCCCAGCATTTT. It encodes CASSLAKWGNQPQHF. Full variable domain (missing parts from reference TRBV7-2 and TRBJ1-5): GAGVSQSPSNKVTEKGKDVELRCDPISGHTALYWYRQSLGQGLEFLIYFQGNSAPDKSGLPSDRFSAERTGGSVSTLTIQRTQQEDSAVYLCASSLAKWGNQPQHFGDGTRLSIL.

V and J are TRBV20-1 and TRBJ1-5; unclear D gene. The length of the CDR3 is 15 residues. V was cut by 0 bases and J by 6 bases, with 15 bases left in between. Germline V CDR1 and CDR2: DFQATT, SNEGSKA (reference sequence). The CDR3 DNA is TGCAGTGCTAGAGAAACATCCAAATGGGGTCAGCCCCAGCATTTT. This codes for CSARETSKWGQPQHF.

The chain has TRBV28 and TRBJ2-7; tentatively, D is TRBD2 (7 bases). Per germline, CDR1 MDHEN and CDR2 SYDVKM. The CDR3 loop spans 12 amino acids. V was trimmed by 6 bases and J by 6 bases, leaving 12 bases between them. The CDR3 is CASRLGGPEQYF. As DNA, the CDR3 is TGTGCCAGCAGATTGGGGGGGCCCGAGCAGTACTTC. Supplemented by reference TRBV28 and TRBJ2-7, the full variable domain reads DVKVTQSSRYLVKRTGEKVFLECVQDMDHENMFWYRQDPGLGLRLIYFSYDVKMKEKGDIPEGYSVSREKKERFSLILESASTNQTSMYLCASRLGGPEQYFGPGTRLTVT.

This chain links TRBV29-1 with TRBJ2-1, with TRBD2 matching 7 bases. This CDR3 region has 15 residues. CDR1 is SQVTM and CDR2 is ANQGSEA in the germline V gene. Trimming cost V 4 bases and J 0 bases; bases outside gene matches: 6. CDR3 sequence reads: CSVVPGGYSYNEQFF. The CDR3 DNA is TGCAGCGTTGTGCCGGGGGGATACTCCTACAATGAGCAGTTCTTC.

This clonotype was detected only a few times. J is TRBJ2-7 and V is TRBV6-5; 9 bases line up with TRBD1. V gave up 7 bases and J gave up 2 bases; unmatched junction bases: 6. Germline assignment: CDR1 MNHEY and CDR2 SVGAGI. The CDR3 has 14 residues. CDR3 amino acids: CASKLGQGTYEQYF. Here the CDR3 DNA reads TGTGCCAGCAAGTTGGGACAGGGAACCTACGAGCAGTACTTC.

This clonotype was found a few times. V is TRBV28 and J is TRBJ2-1; TRBD2 matches at 12 bases. Looked up from germline, CDR1 is MDHEN and CDR2 is SYDVKM. The CDR3 totals 16 residues. V gave up 4 bases and J gave up 5 bases; unmatched junction bases: 6. The CDR3, as DNA: TGTGCCAGCAGTTCGGCTAGCGGGAGGGCCCACAATGAGCAGTTCTTC. It encodes CASSSASGRAHNEQFF.

Ten or more counts support this clonotype. The J gene is TRBJ2-1, the V gene TRBV3-1, with D hard to call. Trimming cost V 3 bases and J 0 bases, with 9 bases left between them. The CDR3 sequence is 15 residues long. In germline, CDR1 is LGHDT, CDR2 YNNKEL (reference sequence). Here the CDR3 reads CASSHQANSYNEQFF. CDR3 bases: TGTGCCAGCAGCCACCAGGCTAACTCCTACAATGAGCAGTTCTTC.

The chain recombines TRBV2 with TRBJ2-3; D call uncertain. The V end was cut by 3 bases, the J end by 3 bases, with 7 bases between. CDR3 size: 13 residues. Germline values: CDR1 SNHLY, CDR2 FYNNEI. The CDR3 DNA reads TGTGCCAGCAGTGACAGGACGACAGATACGCAGTATTTT. As protein: CASSDRTTDTQYF.

V usage is TRBV11-2 and J usage is TRBJ2-3; 10 bases are shared with TRBD2. CDR1 is SGHAT, CDR2 FQNNGV, per germline. Trimming took 6 bases from V and 4 from J; bases not matched to a gene: 7. This CDR3 is 15 amino acids long. The DNA of the CDR3 is TGTGCCAGCAGTCCTAGCGGGAGTTTGTCAGATACGCAGTATTTT. It translates to CASSPSGSLSDTQYF.

This clonotype was detected a few times. The gene calls are TRBV4-3 and TRBJ2-2, with D possibly TRBD2 on 5 matching bases. The CDR3 covers 14 residues. Trimming left V 1 base short and J 6 bases short, with 9 bases between. Per germline, CDR1 LGHNA and CDR2 YSLEER. The CDR3, as DNA: TGCGCCAGCAGCCAAGGTGGACTGGCCGGGGAGCTGTTTTTT. Amino acids: CASSQGGLAGELFF.

The chain combines TRBV3-1 with TRBJ2-7; D is possibly TRBD2 (5 bases). V shed 2 bases and J shed 3 bases, with 8 bases lying between them. Germline V gene lookup returns CDR1 LGHDT and CDR2 YNNKEL (reference sequence). CDR3 size: 13 residues. The CDR3: CASSQRGGYEQYF. The CDR3 coding sequence is TGTGCCAGCAGCCAAAGAGGAGGCTACGAGCAGTACTTC.

Concerning this clonotype itself: A read error is possible here, since a much larger clone lies one base away. V is TRBV5-1 and J is TRBJ2-1, with a weak D call TRBD1 (6 bases). This CDR3 comprises 14 residues. CDR1 SGHRS and CDR2 YFSETQ come from the germline V gene. Trimming removed 2 bases at V and 8 bases at J, with 14 bases between. CDR3 protein: CASSFGQGNDEQFF. CDR3 nucleotides: TGCGCCAGCAGCTTCGGGCAGGGGAACGATGAGCAGTTCTTC. The full variable domain, its missing parts supplied by reference TRBV5-1 and TRBJ2-1, is KAGVTQTPRYLIKTRGQQVTLSCSPISGHRSVSWYQQTPGQGLQFLFEYFSETQRNKGNFPGRFSGRQFSNSRSEMNVSTLELGDSALYLCASSFGQGNDEQFFGPGTRLTVL.

Concerning this clonotype: Germline and junction disagree at one end, which may indicate a read error. This sequence joins TRBV4-2 and TRBJ2-3; perhaps D is TRBD1 or TRBD2 (5 bases each). This CDR3 has 15 residues. Germline-derived CDR1 and CDR2 are LGHNA and YNFKEQ. CDR3 sequence reads: CVSSQGLGTADTQYF. The DNA for the CDR3 is TGTGTCAGCAGCCAAGGTCTCGGGACGGCAGATACGCAGTATTTT.

In this sample, this clonotype turned up a few times. This sequence joins TRBV20-1 and TRBJ1-2; 7 bases match TRBD1. The CDR3 is made up of 17 amino acids. With 0 bases clipped from V and 7 bases from J, the junction kept 17 bases outside the gene matches. CDR1 and CDR2 from the germline V gene are DFQATT and SNEGSKA (reference sequence). The CDR3 bases are TGCAGTGCTAGAGAGGTTGAGGCAGGCAGGGGGGTTGGTGGCTACACCTTC. The encoded protein is CSAREVEAGRGVGGYTF.

V and J are TRBV5-4 and TRBJ2-1, with 11 nucleotides matching TRBD2. CDR1 SGHNT and CDR2 YYREEE come from the germline V gene (reference sequence). CDR3 size: 15 residues. V was clipped by 1 base and J by 8 bases; unmatched bases: 5. CDR3 in amino acids: CASSLWLAGGDEQFF. As DNA, the CDR3 is TGTGCCAGCAGCTTGTGGCTAGCGGGAGGCGATGAGCAGTTCTTC.

The gene calls are TRBV5-6 and TRBJ2-1; D uncertain. V was shortened by 1 base and J by 12 bases, with 17 bases between the two germline ends. The length of the CDR3 is 14 residues. Looked up from germline, CDR1 is SGHDT and CDR2 is YYEEEE. The CDR3 DNA follows: TGTGCCAGCAGCTTGAATCTAAGAGGTATGCGGCAGTTCTTC. The encoded protein is CASSLNLRGMRQFF.

The rearrangement joins TRBV27 to TRBJ1-2; D perhaps matches TRBD1 (6 bases). Between the trimmed V and J ends, which lost 6 bases and 4 bases, there was a span of 12 bases. The CDR3 covers 13 residues. Looked up from germline, CDR1 is MNHEY and CDR2 is SMNVEV (reference sequence). CDR3 DNA sequence: TGTGCCAGCAGGGCAACAGGGCCCTATGGCTACACCTTC. It translates to CASRATGPYGYTF.

The V gene is TRBV7-2, the J gene TRBJ2-1, with D tentatively TRBD2 (5 bases). Germline V gene data show CDR1 as SGHTA and CDR2 as FQGNSA. The CDR3 contains 12 residues. V was pared by 4 bases and J by 9 bases, with 10 bases between. The DNA of the CDR3 is TGTGCCAGCAGCTCCCGGCGGGTTGAGCAGTTCTTC. It specifies CASSSRRVEQFF.